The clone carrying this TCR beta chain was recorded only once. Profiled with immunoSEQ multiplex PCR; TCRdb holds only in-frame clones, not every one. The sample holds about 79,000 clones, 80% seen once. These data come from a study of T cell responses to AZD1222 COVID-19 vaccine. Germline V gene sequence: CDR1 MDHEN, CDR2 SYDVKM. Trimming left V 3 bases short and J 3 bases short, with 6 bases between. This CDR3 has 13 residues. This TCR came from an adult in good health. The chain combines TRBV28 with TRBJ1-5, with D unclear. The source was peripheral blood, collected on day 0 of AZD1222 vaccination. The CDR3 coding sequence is TGTGCCAGCAGTTTTGGATACAATCAGCCCCAGCATTTT. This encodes CASSFGYNQPQHF. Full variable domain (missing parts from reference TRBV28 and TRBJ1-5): DVKVTQSSRYLVKRTGEKVFLECVQDMDHENMFWYRQDPGLGLRLIYFSYDVKMKEKGDIPEGYSVSREKKERFSLILESASTNQTSMYLCASSFGYNQPQHFGDGTRLSIL.